Below, 26 T cell receptor beta chains from the same sample are listed, as sequenced in a study of regulatory and conventional T cells in RAG deficiency. TCRdb's copy holds only in-frame clones and misses some; the assay was immunoSEQ multiplex PCR. The data contain 25,000 to 35,000 clones, around 96% of them singletons. Blood CD4+ CD25-low CD127-high conventional T cells supplied the genomic DNA template. The sample also formed part of further work on regulatory T cells. That report notes: Amplification used 52 TRBV primers and 13 TRBJ primers.

Sequencing was carried out using CD25- CD4+ T cells sorted from blood. All receptors come from a human donor in good health.

The V gene is TRBV7-9, the J gene TRBJ1-1; tentatively, D is TRBD1 (5 bases). Trimming cost V 6 bases and J 1 base, with 18 bases left between them. The CDR3 contains 16 residues. Germline V gene sequence: CDR1 SEHNR, CDR2 FQNEAQ (reference sequence). Here the CDR3 reads CASRTGGFGENTEAFF. CDR3 sequence (DNA): TGTGCCAGCAGGACCGGGGGATTTGGCGAGAACACTGAAGCTTTCTTT.

This clone showed up just once. The chain carries TRBV19 and TRBJ1-5; a possible D gene is TRBD1 (5 bases). The CDR3 sequence is 13 residues long. Germline assignment: CDR1 LNHDA and CDR2 SQIVND (reference sequence). V was shortened by 4 bases and J by 1 base, with 5 bases between the two germline ends. The CDR3 protein is CASSRQSNQPQHF. The CDR3 bases are TGTGCCAGTAGTAGACAGAGCAATCAGCCCCAGCATTTT.

The chain links TRBV7-2 to TRBJ1-4, with TRBD1 as a possible D gene (5 bases). Germline V lookup: CDR1 SGHTA, CDR2 FQGNSA. This CDR3 is 14 amino acids long. With 3 bases removed from V and 8 bases from J, the gap between germline ends came to 13 bases. The CDR3 DNA sequence: TGTGCCAGCAGCTTCCGACGGGGGGGGGAAAAACTGTTTTTT. Translation gives CASSFRRGGEKLFF.

The J gene is TRBJ1-1, the V gene TRBV19, with 8 bases identical to TRBD1. The germline gives CDR1 LNHDA, CDR2 SQIVND (reference sequence). V was pared by 2 bases and J by 4 bases, with 3 bases of the junction left unmatched. This CDR3 comprises 14 residues. The CDR3, as DNA: TGTGCCAGTAGTATACAGGGGGCTGGCACTGAAGCTTTCTTT. Translating gives CASSIQGAGTEAFF. Full variable domain (remainder filled in from reference TRBV19 and TRBJ1-1): DGGITQSPKYLFRKEGQNVTLSCEQNLNHDAMYWYRQDPGQGLRLIYYSQIVNDFQKGDIAEGYSVSREKKESFPLTVTSAQKNPTAFYLCASSIQGAGTEAFFGQGTRLTVV.

J is TRBJ1-3 and V is TRBV4-2; D is uncertain. Trimming pared 8 bases from V and 0 bases from J, leaving 17 bases between. CDR3 length: 16 amino acids. Germline V lookup: CDR1 LGHNA, CDR2 YNFKEQ. This chain's CDR3 is CASELTRGYSGNTIYF. The CDR3 DNA sequence: TGTGCCAGCGAACTCACAAGAGGGTACTCTGGAAACACCATATATTTT.

This rearrangement joins TRBV29-1 to TRBJ1-4, with D perhaps matching TRBD1 (5 bases). The V end was cut by 6 bases, the J end by 6 bases, with 14 bases between. The CDR3 is 13 residues long. Germline CDR1 SQVTM, CDR2 ANQGSEA. The CDR3 DNA reads as TGCAGCGTCACGGGGGGAGCCGATGAAAAACTGTTTTTT. It translates to CSVTGGADEKLFF.

The chain carries TRBV5-4 and TRBJ2-6; 10 positions agree with TRBD1. After removal of 4 bases from V and 4 bases from J, the junction contained 5 bases not matched to a gene. The CDR3 is 16 amino acids. Germline CDR1 and CDR2: SGHNT and YYREEE (reference sequence). CDR3: CASSHDRGQGANVLTF. The DNA of the CDR3 is TGTGCCAGCAGCCACGACAGGGGGCAGGGGGCCAACGTCCTGACTTTC.

This clone was recorded once. The chain is built from TRBV6-1 and TRBJ1-2; D remains ambiguous. The V gene's germline CDR1 is MNHNS and CDR2 SASEGT. V shed 0 bases and J shed 4 bases, with 9 bases lying between them. The CDR3 consists of 14 residues. The CDR3 bases are TGTGCCAGCAGTGAAGCCGGGGAGCCCTATGGCTACACCTTC. Encoded protein: CASSEAGEPYGYTF.

This chain uses TRBV18 with TRBJ2-4, with D tentatively TRBD1 (6 bases). The germline V gene has CDR1 KGHSH and CDR2 LQKENI. V dropped 3 bases and J dropped 0 bases, with 15 bases sitting between them. The CDR3 is 17 amino acids. As DNA, the CDR3 is TGTGCCAGCTCACCCACCGACAGGCTTCTAGCCAAAAACATTCAGTACTTC. The encoded protein is CASSPTDRLLAKNIQYF.

V usage is TRBV7-2 and J usage is TRBJ2-1; 10 nucleotides agree with TRBD2. This CDR3 is 17 amino acids long. Trimming cost V 5 bases and J 8 bases; bases outside gene matches: 15. Looked up from germline, CDR1 is SGHTA and CDR2 is FQGNSA. In DNA, the CDR3 is TGTGCCAGCAGCGGGAGAGGTAGCGGGGGGCCGGGTTATGAGCAGTTCTTC. Protein: CASSGRGSGGPGYEQFF.

The chain employs TRBV18 and TRBJ1-1; D is undetermined. In germline, CDR1 is KGHSH, CDR2 LQKENI. The CDR3 has 15 amino acids. V lost 3 bases, J lost 4 bases, and 15 bases lay in between. DNA of the CDR3: TGTGCCAGCTCACCGGGTCGCCAGGCGGGCACTGAAGCTTTCTTT. Translated, it gives CASSPGRQAGTEAFF.

This clone came up once. The chain couples TRBV29-1 to TRBJ2-1; possibly TRBD2 for D (5 bases). CDR1 and CDR2 (germline): SQVTM, ANQGSEA. This CDR3 is built from 12 residues. V was shortened by 3 bases and J by 7 bases, with 10 bases between the two germline ends. The CDR3 sequence: CSVDKDLNEQFF. In nucleotides, the CDR3 is TGCAGCGTTGATAAGGACTTGAATGAGCAGTTCTTC.

The V gene is TRBV5-4, the J gene TRBJ2-7, with a weak D call TRBD2 (6 bases). This CDR3 has 14 residues. Germline values: CDR1 SGHNT, CDR2 YYREEE (reference sequence). The V gene lost 0 bases and the J gene lost 2 bases, with 9 bases spanning the gap. The CDR3 loop reads CASSLGGAAYEQYF. As DNA, the CDR3 is TGTGCCAGCAGCTTGGGCGGGGCCGCCTACGAGCAGTACTTC.

This clone is a singleton in its sample. The chain joins TRBV11-3 to TRBJ2-3; tentatively, D is TRBD1 (7 bases). V was shortened by 5 bases and J by 1 base, with 16 bases between the two germline ends. Germline loops: CDR1 SGHNT, CDR2 YENEEA. CDR3 length equals 16 residues. In DNA form, the CDR3 reads TGTGCCAGCAGCCGCGGAGGGGGCGCGGGCACAGATACGCAGTATTTT. This encodes CASSRGGGAGTDTQYF.

The chain employs TRBV27 and TRBJ2-7; 7 bases are a match to TRBD1. V shed 6 bases, J shed 4 bases, and the junction held 9 bases outside the gene matches. Germline values: CDR1 MNHEY, CDR2 SMNVEV (reference sequence). The CDR3 is made up of 14 amino acids. In DNA form, the CDR3 reads TGTGCCAGCAGGCCCGGACAGGTGTCTTACGAGCAGTACTTC. It is translated as CASRPGQVSYEQYF.

This chain uses TRBV7-9 with TRBJ2-7, with 7 bases aligning to TRBD1. CDR3 length: 16 amino acids. J gave up 1 base and V 5 bases, and 11 bases lay outside the gene matches. Germline V gene sequence: CDR1 SEHNR, CDR2 FQNEAQ (reference sequence). The CDR3 loop reads CASSKPGQPQSYEQYF. DNA of the CDR3: TGTGCCAGCAGCAAGCCGGGACAGCCTCAATCCTACGAGCAGTACTTC.

The count of this clone is one. The gene calls are TRBV29-1 and TRBJ2-7; D not certain. The CDR3 is 12 amino acids. Germline values: CDR1 SQVTM, CDR2 ANQGSEA. V was cut by 4 bases and J by 3 bases, with 10 bases left in between. CDR3 sequence: CSVGAALYEQYF. CDR3 nucleotide sequence: TGCAGCGTTGGGGCTGCCCTCTACGAGCAGTACTTC.

This chain uses TRBV21-1 with TRBJ2-7; the D call TRBD2 from the table was never checked on the DNA. TRBV21-1 is deemed a pseudogene. This CDR3 is built from 15 residues. The CDR3 sequence is CASSKAGGMLYEQYF. CDR3 nucleotide sequence: TGTGCCAGCAGCAAAGCTGGAGGAATGCTCTACGAGCAGTACTTC.

The chain joins TRBV10-3 to TRBJ2-5; 7 bases align to TRBD2. J was trimmed by 2 bases and V by 5 bases; bases with no gene match: 11. CDR3 size: 16 residues. In germline, CDR1 is ENHRY, CDR2 SYGVKD. The CDR3 loop reads CAISLRQGRGQETQYF. The CDR3 nucleotides are TGTGCCATCAGTCTCCGCCAAGGGCGGGGGCAAGAGACCCAGTACTTC.

CDR3 bases: TGTGCTGTCACCAGGTCTTCCGCGGGAGCTGGGGCCAACGTCCTGACTTTC. Its translation is CAVTRSSAGAGANVLTF. This chain links TRBV19 with TRBJ2-6; 7 bases match TRBD2. Germline V gives CDR1 LNHDA, CDR2 SQIVND (reference sequence). The CDR3 length is 17 residues.

A remark on this clone: The germline gene is not matched at one end of the junction; a read error may be the cause. This rearrangement joins TRBV7-7 to TRBJ2-6, with D possibly TRBD2 on 5 matching bases. The germline V gene has CDR1 SSHAT and CDR2 FNYEAQ (reference sequence). CDR3 length equals 15 residues. The CDR3 protein is CASSPTRAGANVLTF. CDR3 coding DNA: TGTGCTAGCAGCCCCACGAGGGCTGGGGCCAACGTCCTGACTTTC.

This clone has just one count. The chain uses TRBV19 and TRBJ1-2; TRBD1 matches 7 bases. There are 16 residues in the CDR3. Germline values: CDR1 LNHDA, CDR2 SQIVND (reference sequence). V lost 5 bases, J lost 0 bases, and 9 bases stayed unmatched. CDR3 residues: CASSATEGATNYGYTF. CDR3 nucleotide sequence: TGTGCCAGTAGTGCTACGGAGGGGGCGACTAACTATGGCTACACCTTC.

In DNA form, the CDR3 reads TGTGCCTGCCCCCCAAACGGGATCTATGGCTACACCTTC. This encodes CACPPNGIYGYTF. J is TRBJ1-2 and V is TRBV7-9; D gene unclear. The V end was cut by 11 bases, the J end by 4 bases, with 17 bases between. The CDR3 is 13 amino acids. The germline V gene has CDR1 SEHNR and CDR2 FQNEAQ (reference sequence).

The rearrangement uses TRBV7-9 and TRBJ2-3; D might be TRBD2 (5 bases). V lost 6 bases to trimming and J lost 0 bases, with 25 bases between them. This CDR3 region has 19 residues. Germline CDR1 and CDR2: SEHNR and FQNEAQ (reference sequence). This CDR3 reads CASRHSTNLRGSSTDTQYF. CDR3 DNA: TGTGCCAGCAGACACTCGACTAATCTGAGAGGATCTAGCACAGATACGCAGTATTTT.

This clone was seen just once. The chain is built from TRBV7-2 and TRBJ1-1; D gene ambiguous. The CDR3 has 11 residues. Germline loops: CDR1 SGHTA, CDR2 FQGNSA. The V gene lost 4 bases and the J gene lost 5 bases, with 5 bases spanning the gap. CDR3 sequence: CASSYSTEAFF. For the CDR3, the DNA is TGTGCCAGCAGCTACAGTACTGAAGCTTTCTTT. Drawing the rest from reference TRBV7-2 and TRBJ1-1, the complete variable domain is GAGVSQSPSNKVTEKGKDVELRCDPISGHTALYWYRQSLGQGLEFLIYFQGNSAPDKSGLPSDRFSAERTGGSVSTLTIQRTQQEDSAVYLCASSYSTEAFFGQGTRLTVV.

This rearrangement joins TRBV6-5 to TRBJ1-2; a possible D gene is TRBD1 (6 bases). V lost 4 bases and J lost 6, with 18 bases in between. The CDR3 is 15 amino acids. Germline V gives CDR1 MNHEY, CDR2 SVGAGI. The CDR3 coding sequence is TGTGCCAGCAGTTTACAGGGATTAGATTGGAATGGCTACACCTTC. Translation: CASSLQGLDWNGYTF.